The clone carrying this T cell receptor (beta chain) was counted at least ten times. No antigen is known for it. The CDR3 extends over 14 amino acids. Germline V gives CDR1 MDHEN, CDR2 SYDVKM. Deletions cut 1 base from V and 5 bases from J, with 9 bases between. The data originate from a study of T cells in Graves' hyperthyroidism and ophthalmopathy. Overall study: Peripheral blood sampling occurred at initial diagnosis, before any treatment. General study results and limits: Most thyroid-expanded clonotypes above 0.001 were also found in blood.

Each patient was aged 18 to 65 and had newly diagnosed hyperthyroidism of under 2 months' duration. Uncontrolled infections, other autoimmune diseases, pregnancy or lactation led to exclusion of patients. Template material for amplifying TCR beta CDR3 regions consisted of RNA transcripts. First-round RT-PCR targeting the TCR CDR3 was performed with the HTBI primer set. Using its own MiXCR run on the multiplex PCR reads, TCRdb lists one record per CDR3 protein. The sample shows roughly 700,000 distinct CDR3 sequences, approximately 14% of them seen only once. Sequenced: blood. The chain has TRBV28 and TRBJ1-5; D gene ambiguous. This clonotype originated in a young woman with Graves' hyperthyroidism. The CDR3 region is CASSLSSNHQPQHF. Here the CDR3 DNA reads TGTGCCAGCAGTTTATCGTCAAACCATCAGCCCCAGCATTTT.